This is a list of T cell receptor beta chains from one sample in a study of CD8+ T cells in alopecia areata. The method was immunoSEQ multiplex PCR; TCRdb's version includes in-frame clones alone and lacks a portion of them. Counted here are fewer than 200,000 clones, about 60% occurring once; the ten biggest clones make up approximately 12%. Sequencing was performed on CD8+ T cells sorted from blood, taken at week 24, from a patient treated with tofacitinib. These receptors all stem from a human donor with alopecia areata. Each CDR3 is given with its conserved first and last residue. A D gene is named only where the DNA matches it firmly. Expanded clones get a size class; other rows say once, few or many, or leave the size out.

size,V,J,D,CDR3,DNA
once,TRBV19,TRBJ2-7,-,CASSKGRHEQYF,TGTGCCAGTAGTAAAGGGCGGCACGAGCAGTACTTC
-,TRBV2,TRBJ2-5,-,CASSTGRYQETQYF,TGTGCCAGCAGTACAGGGCGGTACCAAGAGACCCAGTACTTC
-,TRBV7-9,TRBJ2-7,TRBD2,CASSDRLAGGYEQYF,TGTGCCAGCAGCGACCGACTAGCGGGGGGCTACGAGCAGTACTTC
-,TRBV28,TRBJ2-7,TRBD1,CASSPGDSSSYEQYF,TGTGCCAGCAGTCCTGGGGACAGTTCCTCCTACGAGCAGTACTTC
-,TRBV6-5,TRBJ1-5,TRBD1,CASSRDRVDVQPQHF,TGTGCCAGCAGCCGAGACAGGGTCGATGTACAGCCCCAGCATTTT
few,TRBV7-9,TRBJ2-1,-,CASSPAADSPYNEQFF,TGTGCCAGCAGCCCTGCGGCCGACAGTCCCTACAATGAGCAGTTCTTC
-,TRBV5-1,TRBJ1-5,TRBD1,CASRDRSDQPQHF,TGCGCCAGTAGGGACAGGTCTGATCAGCCCCAGCATTTT
-,TRBV7-9,TRBJ2-7,TRBD2,CASSFGGGNTLDEQYF,TGTGCCAGCAGCTTTGGCGGGGGGAATACCCTCGACGAGCAGTACTTC
-,TRBV9,TRBJ2-3,-,CASSVWDISDTQYF,TGTGCCAGCAGCGTTTGGGACATCTCAGATACGCAGTATTTT
-,TRBV6-5,TRBJ1-2,-,CASSYGGDPRGYTF,TGTGCCAGCAGTTACGGGGGGGACCCTCGGGGCTACACCTTC
few,TRBV29-1,TRBJ1-2,-,CSVEDSKALYGYTF,TGCAGCGTGGAGGATTCTAAAGCCCTCTATGGCTACACCTTC
-,TRBV5-1,TRBJ1-4,-,CASSLDRATNEKLFF,TGCGCCAGCAGCTTGGACAGGGCAACTAATGAAAAACTGTTTTTT
few,TRBV29-1,TRBJ1-4,-,CSVGSNEKLFF,TGCAGCGTTGGGTCTAATGAAAAACTGTTTTTT
-,TRBV7-3,TRBJ2-1,-,CASSPRGAGEQFF,TGTGCCAGCAGCCCTAGGGGAGCTGGGGAGCAGTTCTTC
-,TRBV6-1,TRBJ2-1,TRBD1,CASSEALQGNEQFF,TGTGCCAGCAGTGAAGCGCTACAGGGGAATGAGCAGTTCTTC
once,TRBV9,TRBJ2-7,-,CASSSPVSYEQYF,TGTGCCAGCAGTAGCCCCGTCTCCTACGAGCAGTACTTC